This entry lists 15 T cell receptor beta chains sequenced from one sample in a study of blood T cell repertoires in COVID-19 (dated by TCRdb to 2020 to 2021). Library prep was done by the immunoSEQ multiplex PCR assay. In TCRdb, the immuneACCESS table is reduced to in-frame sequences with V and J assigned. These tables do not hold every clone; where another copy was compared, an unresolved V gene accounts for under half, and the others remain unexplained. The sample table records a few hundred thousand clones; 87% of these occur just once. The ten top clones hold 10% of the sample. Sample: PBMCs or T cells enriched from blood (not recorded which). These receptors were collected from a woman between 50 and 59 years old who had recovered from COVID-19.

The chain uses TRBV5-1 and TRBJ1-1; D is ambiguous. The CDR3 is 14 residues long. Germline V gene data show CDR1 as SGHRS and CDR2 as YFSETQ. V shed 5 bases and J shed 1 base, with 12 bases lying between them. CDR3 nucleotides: TGCGCCAGCAGTACCCCGGAGACGAACACTGAAGCTTTCTTT. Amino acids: CASSTPETNTEAFF.

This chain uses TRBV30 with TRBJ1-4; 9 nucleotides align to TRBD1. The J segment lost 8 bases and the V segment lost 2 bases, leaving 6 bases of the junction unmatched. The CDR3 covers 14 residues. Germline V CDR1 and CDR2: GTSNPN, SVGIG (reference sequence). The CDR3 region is CAWSPGQGLEKLFF. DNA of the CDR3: TGTGCCTGGAGTCCGGGACAGGGCTTAGAAAAACTGTTTTTT.

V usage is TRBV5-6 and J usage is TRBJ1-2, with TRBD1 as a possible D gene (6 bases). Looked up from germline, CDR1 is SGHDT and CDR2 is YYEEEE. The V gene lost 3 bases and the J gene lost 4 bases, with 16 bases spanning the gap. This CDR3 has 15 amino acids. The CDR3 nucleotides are TGTGCCAGCAGCTCACGGACAGTCCCGGCCTATGGCTACACCTTC. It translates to CASSSRTVPAYGYTF.

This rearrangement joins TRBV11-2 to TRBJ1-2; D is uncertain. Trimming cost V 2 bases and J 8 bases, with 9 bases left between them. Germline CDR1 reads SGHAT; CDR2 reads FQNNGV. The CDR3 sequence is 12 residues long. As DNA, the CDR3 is TGTGCCAGCAGCTTACGGGAAGGAGGCTACACCTTC. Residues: CASSLREGGYTF.

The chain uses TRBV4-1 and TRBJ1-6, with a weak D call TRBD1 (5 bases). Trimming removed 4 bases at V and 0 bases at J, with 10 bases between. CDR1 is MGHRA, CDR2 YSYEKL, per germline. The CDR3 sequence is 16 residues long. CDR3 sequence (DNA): TGCGCCAGCAGCCCACGGACATACTCCTATAATTCACCCCTCCACTTT. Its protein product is CASSPRTYSYNSPLHF.

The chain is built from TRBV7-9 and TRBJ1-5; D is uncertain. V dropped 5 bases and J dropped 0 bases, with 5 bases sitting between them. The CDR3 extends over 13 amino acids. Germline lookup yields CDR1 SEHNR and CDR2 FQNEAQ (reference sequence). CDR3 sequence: CASSHGSNQPQHF. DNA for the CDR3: TGTGCCAGCAGCCACGGTAGCAATCAGCCCCAGCATTTT.

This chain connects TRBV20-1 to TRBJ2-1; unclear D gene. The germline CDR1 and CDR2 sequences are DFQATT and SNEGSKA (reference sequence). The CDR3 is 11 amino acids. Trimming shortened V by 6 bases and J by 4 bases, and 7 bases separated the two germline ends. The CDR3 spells CSARPYNEQFF. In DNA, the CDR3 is TGCAGTGCGAGGCCGTACAATGAGCAGTTCTTC.

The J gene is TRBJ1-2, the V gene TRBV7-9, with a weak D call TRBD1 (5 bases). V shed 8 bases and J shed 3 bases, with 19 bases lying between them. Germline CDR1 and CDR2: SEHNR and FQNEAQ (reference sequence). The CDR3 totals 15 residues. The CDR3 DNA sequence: TGTGCCAGCGGGTCAAACGGGGGAATGGACTATGGCTACACCTTC. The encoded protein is CASGSNGGMDYGYTF.

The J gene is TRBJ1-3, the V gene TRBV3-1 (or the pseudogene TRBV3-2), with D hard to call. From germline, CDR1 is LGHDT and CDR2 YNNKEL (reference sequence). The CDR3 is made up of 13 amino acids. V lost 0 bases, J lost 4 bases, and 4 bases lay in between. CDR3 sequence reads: CASSQDRGNTIYF. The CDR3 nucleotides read TGTGCCAGCAGCCAAGATCGGGGAAACACCATATATTTT.

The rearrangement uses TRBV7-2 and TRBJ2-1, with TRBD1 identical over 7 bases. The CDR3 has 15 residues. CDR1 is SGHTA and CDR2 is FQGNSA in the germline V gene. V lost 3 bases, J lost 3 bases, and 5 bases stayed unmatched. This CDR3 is CASSLSGQFYNEQFF. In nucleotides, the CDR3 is TGTGCCAGCAGCTTGTCGGGACAGTTCTACAATGAGCAGTTCTTC.

The CDR3 spells CASSPTDKESPLHF. CDR3 nucleotide sequence: TGTGCCAGCAGCCCCACGGACAAGGAATCACCCCTCCACTTT. This sequence joins TRBV3-1 (or the pseudogene TRBV3-2) and TRBJ1-6; possibly TRBD1 for D (5 bases). CDR3 length: 14 amino acids. Germline V gives CDR1 LGHDT, CDR2 YNNKEL (reference sequence). Trimming shortened V by 4 bases and J by 10 bases, and 14 bases separated the two germline ends.

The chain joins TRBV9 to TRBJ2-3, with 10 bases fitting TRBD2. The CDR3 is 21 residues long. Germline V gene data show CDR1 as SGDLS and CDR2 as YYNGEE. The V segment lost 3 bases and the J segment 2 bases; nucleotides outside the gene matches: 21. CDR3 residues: CASSATLGAGLSGGVTDTQYF. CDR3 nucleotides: TGTGCCAGCAGCGCCACACTTGGGGCAGGGTTAAGCGGGGGGGTCACAGATACGCAGTATTTT.

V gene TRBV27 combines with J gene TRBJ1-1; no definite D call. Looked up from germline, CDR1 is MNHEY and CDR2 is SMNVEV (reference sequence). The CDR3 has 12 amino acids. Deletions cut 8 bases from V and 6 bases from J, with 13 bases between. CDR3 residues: CASFNGRAEAFF. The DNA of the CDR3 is TGTGCCAGCTTCAACGGGAGGGCTGAAGCTTTCTTT.

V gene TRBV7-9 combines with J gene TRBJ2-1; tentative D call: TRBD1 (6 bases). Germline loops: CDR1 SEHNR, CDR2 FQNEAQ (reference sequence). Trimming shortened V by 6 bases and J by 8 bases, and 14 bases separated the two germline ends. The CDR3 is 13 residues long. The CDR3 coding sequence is TGTGCCAGCAGGGGGCAGGGGCGGGATGAGCAGTTCTTC. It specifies CASRGQGRDEQFF.

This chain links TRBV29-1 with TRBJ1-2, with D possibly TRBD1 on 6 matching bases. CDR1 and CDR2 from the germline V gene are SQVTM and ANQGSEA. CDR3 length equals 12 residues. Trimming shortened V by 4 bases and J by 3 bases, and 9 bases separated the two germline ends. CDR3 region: CSVGAGDYGYTF. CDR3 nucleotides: TGCAGCGTTGGGGCAGGGGACTATGGCTACACCTTC.